The present T cell receptor (beta chain) was sequenced within a study of blood T cell repertoires in COVID-19. At the level of the study: The cDNA or gDNA used as material had been derived from T cells, B-cell-depleted T cells, or PBMCs.

In the study's own analysis: The assay estimated nucleated cells by amplifying reference gene primers. The protocol was immunoSEQ multiplex PCR, while the TCRdb copy is restricted to in-frame clones and leaves out a portion. V, J and clone size reflect that table, while D and trimming were determined from the DNA. The sample has about 200,000 clones, about 85% seen once. The CDR3 has 17 amino acids. Germline V lookup: CDR1 KGHSH, CDR2 LQKENI. With V trimmed by 3 bases and J by 8 bases, 16 bases remained unmatched. This TCR came from a man between 60 and 70 years old with active or convalescent COVID-19. Sequenced material: peripheral blood. The chain employs TRBV18 and TRBJ1-2; 9 bases are a match to TRBD1. CDR3 region: CASSPGPLRDRVPGYTF. CDR3 DNA sequence: TGTGCCAGCTCACCCGGCCCCCTTAGGGACAGGGTTCCGGGCTACACCTTC.